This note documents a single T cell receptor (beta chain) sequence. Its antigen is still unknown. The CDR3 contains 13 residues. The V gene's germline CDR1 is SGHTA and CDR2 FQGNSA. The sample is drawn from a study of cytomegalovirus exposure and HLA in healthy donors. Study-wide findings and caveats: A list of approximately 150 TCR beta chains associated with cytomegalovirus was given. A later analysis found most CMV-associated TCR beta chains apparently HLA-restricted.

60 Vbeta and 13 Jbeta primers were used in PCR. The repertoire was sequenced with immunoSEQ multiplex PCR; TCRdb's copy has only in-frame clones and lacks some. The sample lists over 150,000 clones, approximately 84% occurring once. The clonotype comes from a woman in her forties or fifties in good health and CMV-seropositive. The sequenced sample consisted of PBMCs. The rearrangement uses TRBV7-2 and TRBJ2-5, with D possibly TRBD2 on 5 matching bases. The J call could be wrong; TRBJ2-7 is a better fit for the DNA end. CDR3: CASTLEGTYEQYF. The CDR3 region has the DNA TGTGCCAGCACCCTAGAGGGTACCTACGAGCAGTACTTC.